A selection of T cell receptor beta chains follows, all from one sample in a study of shared clonotypes between healthy human individuals. Sequenced by immunoSEQ multiplex PCR; TCRdb stores in-frame clones only, minus some. The data contain roughly 2.2 million clones, around 93% of them singletons. Sequencing input: naive CD4+ T cells from PBMCs. Every receptor here comes from a man between 18 and 35 years old in good health. Some clones in this sample may be carry-over from other donors' samples. Both conserved end residues are part of each CDR3. Each record gives: V gene, J gene, D gene, clone size, CDR3 DNA, CDR3 protein. The D gene is left open where the match is weak. Clone size is shown for a subset of rows, as once, few, many or a class of expanded clone.

V gene: TRBV19; J gene: TRBJ1-3; D gene: NA; clone size: once; CDR3 DNA: TGTGCCAGTAGTGGACTCAGCTCTGGAAACACCATATATTTT; CDR3 protein: CASSGLSSGNTIYF
V gene: TRBV9; J gene: TRBJ2-1; D gene: NA; clone size: NA; CDR3 DNA: TGTGCCAGCAGCGTAGTCGGCGGGCACTCCTACAATGAGCAGTTCTTC; CDR3 protein: CASSVVGGHSYNEQFF
V gene: TRBV6-1; J gene: TRBJ2-7; D gene: TRBD2; clone size: NA; CDR3 DNA: TGTGCCAGCAAGACTAGCGGGACAAAAGACGAGCAGTACTTC; CDR3 protein: CASKTSGTKDEQYF
V gene: TRBV10-3; J gene: TRBJ2-7; D gene: TRBD2; clone size: NA; CDR3 DNA: TGTGCCACAGAAGGACTAGCGTACGAGCAGTACTTC; CDR3 protein: CATEGLAYEQYF
V gene: TRBV5-1; J gene: TRBJ2-7; D gene: TRBD1; clone size: NA; CDR3 DNA: TGCGCCAGCAGCTCCGAACAGGGGCGCGAGCAGTACTTC; CDR3 protein: CASSSEQGREQYF
V gene: TRBV6-4; J gene: TRBJ2-7; D gene: TRBD1; clone size: NA; CDR3 DNA: TGTGCCAGCAGTGACTCGGCACAGGGGTGGGTGTACGAGCAGTACTTC; CDR3 protein: CASSDSAQGWVYEQYF
V gene: TRBV9; J gene: TRBJ1-2; D gene: NA; clone size: NA; CDR3 DNA: TGTGCCAGCAGTTTTGAGGGGCAGGGTGGCTATGGCTACACCTTC; CDR3 protein: CASSFEGQGGYGYTF
V gene: TRBV11-2; J gene: TRBJ2-5; D gene: NA; clone size: NA; CDR3 DNA: TGTGCCAGCAGCTGGACTACGGGAATCGGGACCCAGTACTTC; CDR3 protein: CASSWTTGIGTQYF
V gene: TRBV7-2; J gene: TRBJ2-1; D gene: TRBD2; clone size: NA; CDR3 DNA: TGTGCCAGCACGCAACTAGCGGGAGGCCCTACCTACAATGAGCAGTTCTTC; CDR3 protein: CASTQLAGGPTYNEQFF
V gene: TRBV28; J gene: TRBJ2-1; D gene: TRBD1; clone size: NA; CDR3 DNA: TGTGCCAGCAGCATCCCGGGACAGGGTCAGTTCTTC; CDR3 protein: CASSIPGQGQFF
V gene: TRBV4-1; J gene: TRBJ2-7; D gene: TRBD1; clone size: NA; CDR3 DNA: TGCGCCAGCAGCCAAGGGGACAGGGCGAACTACGAGCAGTACTTC; CDR3 protein: CASSQGDRANYEQYF
V gene: TRBV5-5; J gene: TRBJ1-1; D gene: NA; clone size: NA; CDR3 DNA: TGTGCCAGCATCGGTCCCAGCGGGTGGAACACTGAAGCTTTCTTT; CDR3 protein: CASIGPSGWNTEAFF
V gene: TRBV18; J gene: TRBJ2-1; D gene: NA; clone size: NA; CDR3 DNA: TGTGCCAGCTCACCACCGTCTCGGGACTTCCAGGGGTACAATGAGCAGTTCTTC; CDR3 protein: CASSPPSRDFQGYNEQFF
V gene: TRBV6-5; J gene: TRBJ2-3; D gene: TRBD2; clone size: NA; CDR3 DNA: TGTGCCAGCAGGGTGGGAGGGAGCACAGATACGCAGTATTTT; CDR3 protein: CASRVGGSTDTQYF
V gene: TRBV29-1; J gene: TRBJ2-3; D gene: NA; clone size: NA; CDR3 DNA: TGCAGCGTAACGCACGGGATTTCCCCAGATACGCAGTATTTT; CDR3 protein: CSVTHGISPDTQYF
V gene: TRBV5-6; J gene: TRBJ1-3; D gene: NA; clone size: NA; CDR3 DNA: TGTGCCAGCAGCTTTTTCGGTCGAGGTCCTGGAAACACCATATATTTT; CDR3 protein: CASSFFGRGPGNTIYF
V gene: TRBV28; J gene: TRBJ2-3; D gene: TRBD2; clone size: NA; CDR3 DNA: TGTGCCAGCAGTTTGTCATGGGGGGGGGACACAGATACGCAGTATTTT; CDR3 protein: CASSLSWGGDTDTQYF
V gene: TRBV5-6; J gene: TRBJ1-2; D gene: NA; clone size: once; CDR3 DNA: TGTGCCAGCAGCCCGGTGGGGTCAGGAGCTAACTATGGCTACACCTTC; CDR3 protein: CASSPVGSGANYGYTF
V gene: TRBV4-2; J gene: TRBJ2-5; D gene: TRBD2; clone size: NA; CDR3 DNA: TGTGCCAGCAGCCAAGGAGCGGGGCAGCAAGAGACCCAGTACTTC; CDR3 protein: CASSQGAGQQETQYF
V gene: TRBV6-6; J gene: TRBJ2-5; D gene: NA; clone size: NA; CDR3 DNA: TGTGCCAGCAGTTACTCGATGCGCGTGACCCAGTACTTC; CDR3 protein: CASSYSMRVTQYF
V gene: TRBV9; J gene: TRBJ2-5; D gene: TRBD1; clone size: NA; CDR3 DNA: TGTGCCAGCAGCGCGGGACAGGGCCAGACCCAGTACTTC; CDR3 protein: CASSAGQGQTQYF
V gene: TRBV4-2; J gene: TRBJ1-2; D gene: NA; clone size: NA; CDR3 DNA: TGTGCCAGCAGCCAAGAGAATCAGGGACGGCTTCATGGCTACACCTTC; CDR3 protein: CASSQENQGRLHGYTF
V gene: TRBV30; J gene: TRBJ1-4; D gene: TRBD1; clone size: NA; CDR3 DNA: TGTGCCTGGAGTCAGGTCAGGGGGCTCGGTAGCGTGTTTCGGTTTAATGAAAAACTGTTTTTT; CDR3 protein: CAWSQVRGLGSVFRFNEKLFF
V gene: TRBV2; J gene: TRBJ2-1; D gene: NA; clone size: NA; CDR3 DNA: TGTGCCAGCAGTGAACAGGGAGGTGAGCAGTTCTTC; CDR3 protein: CASSEQGGEQFF
V gene: TRBV5-1; J gene: TRBJ2-2; D gene: NA; clone size: NA; CDR3 DNA: TGCGCCAGCAGCTTTGGGCAGGCCGCCGGGGAGCTGTTTTTT; CDR3 protein: CASSFGQAAGELFF
V gene: TRBV7-9; J gene: TRBJ1-4; D gene: NA; clone size: NA; CDR3 DNA: TGTGCCAGCAGTCACAGCGAAAAACTGTTTTTT; CDR3 protein: CASSHSEKLFF
V gene: TRBV7-2; J gene: TRBJ2-7; D gene: TRBD2; clone size: once; CDR3 DNA: TGTGCCAGCAGTTTCAGGACTAGCGGGTCCTACGAGCAGTACTTC; CDR3 protein: CASSFRTSGSYEQYF
V gene: TRBV29-1; J gene: TRBJ2-3; D gene: NA; clone size: NA; CDR3 DNA: TGCAGCGTTGAAGAGCGACATACGCAGTATTTT; CDR3 protein: CSVEERHTQYF
V gene: TRBV14; J gene: TRBJ2-7; D gene: NA; clone size: once; CDR3 DNA: TGTGCCAGCAGCCGGCAGGGTGGACCCTACGAGCAGTACTTC; CDR3 protein: CASSRQGGPYEQYF
V gene: TRBV19; J gene: TRBJ2-7; D gene: TRBD2; clone size: once; CDR3 DNA: TGTGCCAGTAGTAACGGATTCGGGGGGTTCTCCTACGAGCAGTACTTC; CDR3 protein: CASSNGFGGFSYEQYF
V gene: TRBV6-5; J gene: TRBJ2-2; D gene: NA; clone size: NA; CDR3 DNA: TGTGCCAGCAGCCAAGGGAACGTCCCCGGGGAGCTGTTTTTT; CDR3 protein: CASSQGNVPGELFF
V gene: TRBV18; J gene: TRBJ2-7; D gene: NA; clone size: NA; CDR3 DNA: TGTGCCAGCTCACCACTATCGGACTCCTACGAGCAGTACTTC; CDR3 protein: CASSPLSDSYEQYF
V gene: TRBV13; J gene: TRBJ1-2; D gene: NA; clone size: NA; CDR3 DNA: TGTGCCAGCAGCTTAGTTCCGGGGTCGGGTGGCTACACCTTC; CDR3 protein: CASSLVPGSGGYTF
V gene: TRBV7-8; J gene: TRBJ1-5; D gene: NA; clone size: NA; CDR3 DNA: TGTGCCAGCAGCAGAGAGTCCAGCGGGAGAAATCAGCCCCAGCATTTT; CDR3 protein: CASSRESSGRNQPQHF
V gene: TRBV28; J gene: TRBJ1-5; D gene: NA; clone size: NA; CDR3 DNA: TGTGCCAGCAGTTTCTTTGGGCAGCCCCAGCATTTT; CDR3 protein: CASSFFGQPQHF
V gene: TRBV6-5; J gene: TRBJ1-5; D gene: TRBD1; clone size: NA; CDR3 DNA: TGTGCCAGCAGCTACAGGGGACGTGGTCAGCCCCAGCATTTT; CDR3 protein: CASSYRGRGQPQHF
V gene: TRBV2; J gene: TRBJ2-7; D gene: NA; clone size: once; CDR3 DNA: TGTGCCAGCAGTGAAGGGGCAGCGTACGAGCAGTACTTC; CDR3 protein: CASSEGAAYEQYF
V gene: TRBV5-1; J gene: TRBJ1-1; D gene: TRBD1; clone size: NA; CDR3 DNA: TGCGCCAGCAGCCGCGACAGGGGACCTGAAGCTTTCTTT; CDR3 protein: CASSRDRGPEAFF
V gene: TRBV7-2; J gene: TRBJ1-2; D gene: TRBD1; clone size: NA; CDR3 DNA: TGTGCCAGCAGCCCTTCCCCTTGGACAGGGGTATATGGCTACACCTTC; CDR3 protein: CASSPSPWTGVYGYTF
V gene: TRBV29-1; J gene: TRBJ2-3; D gene: NA; clone size: NA; CDR3 DNA: TGCAGCGTTGACCTGGGTACCACAGATACGCAGTATTTT; CDR3 protein: CSVDLGTTDTQYF
V gene: TRBV4-2; J gene: TRBJ1-3; D gene: NA; clone size: NA; CDR3 DNA: TGTGCCAGCAGCCAAGTAGAGGGGAGAGGTGGAAACACCATATATTTT; CDR3 protein: CASSQVEGRGGNTIYF
V gene: TRBV28; J gene: TRBJ2-2; D gene: NA; clone size: NA; CDR3 DNA: TGTGCCACAAAACAAGGGGATCGCACCGGGGAGCTGTTTTTT; CDR3 protein: CATKQGDRTGELFF
V gene: TRBV28; J gene: TRBJ1-1; D gene: NA; clone size: NA; CDR3 DNA: TGTGCCAGCAGTTTGAGCCAACGTCAAGCTTTCTTT; CDR3 protein: CASSLSQRQAFF
V gene: TRBV7-2; J gene: TRBJ2-7; D gene: TRBD2; clone size: NA; CDR3 DNA: TGTGCCAGCAGCCCGACTAGCGGGACCGACGAGCAGTACTTC; CDR3 protein: CASSPTSGTDEQYF
V gene: TRBV6-1; J gene: TRBJ1-1; D gene: TRBD1; clone size: NA; CDR3 DNA: TGTGCCAGCAGTGTAGGACAGGCGCTGAACACTGAAGCTTTCTTT; CDR3 protein: CASSVGQALNTEAFF
V gene: TRBV29-1; J gene: TRBJ2-1; D gene: TRBD2; clone size: once; CDR3 DNA: TGCAGCGTTAGGGTGCTGCGGGAGTCCAACAATGAGCAGTTCTTC; CDR3 protein: CSVRVLRESNNEQFF
V gene: TRBV2; J gene: TRBJ1-1; D gene: NA; clone size: NA; CDR3 DNA: TGTGCCAGCAGTGATGGAGTTGTAGGAACTGAAGCTTTCTTT; CDR3 protein: CASSDGVVGTEAFF
V gene: TRBV5-1; J gene: TRBJ2-1; D gene: TRBD1; clone size: NA; CDR3 DNA: TGCGCCAGCAGCGGGGCCGGGACAGGCAAGCAGTTCTTC; CDR3 protein: CASSGAGTGKQFF
V gene: TRBV7-2; J gene: TRBJ1-5; D gene: NA; clone size: NA; CDR3 DNA: TGTGCCAGCAGCTTAGCGCTGACTAGCAATCAGCCCCAGCATTTT; CDR3 protein: CASSLALTSNQPQHF
V gene: TRBV7-8; J gene: TRBJ1-3; D gene: NA; clone size: NA; CDR3 DNA: TGTGCCAGCAGGCCTACCGGGCAGGGTGGTCCCAGCGTCGGAAACACCATATATTTT; CDR3 protein: CASRPTGQGGPSVGNTIYF
V gene: TRBV19; J gene: TRBJ1-2; D gene: NA; clone size: NA; CDR3 DNA: TGTGCCAGTAGTATAGGTGGCAGCAGTAACTATGGCTACACCTTC; CDR3 protein: CASSIGGSSNYGYTF
V gene: TRBV9; J gene: TRBJ2-1; D gene: NA; clone size: NA; CDR3 DNA: TGTGCCAGCAGCGTAGTGGGTGGGAGTCGCTCCTACAATGAGCAGTTCTTC; CDR3 protein: CASSVVGGSRSYNEQFF
V gene: TRBV5-1; J gene: TRBJ1-2; D gene: TRBD1; clone size: NA; CDR3 DNA: TGCGCCAGCAGCCCAACGACAGGGAATCTCTATGGCTACACCTTC; CDR3 protein: CASSPTTGNLYGYTF
V gene: TRBV28; J gene: TRBJ1-5; D gene: TRBD1; clone size: NA; CDR3 DNA: TGTGCCAGCAGGGGACAGTTTAGCAATCAGCCCCAGCATTTT; CDR3 protein: CASRGQFSNQPQHF
V gene: TRBV7-8; J gene: TRBJ2-7; D gene: TRBD1; clone size: once; CDR3 DNA: TGTGCCAGCAGCTTAGGACAGGGGGTTTCCTACGAGCAGTACTTC; CDR3 protein: CASSLGQGVSYEQYF
V gene: TRBV2; J gene: TRBJ2-1; D gene: NA; clone size: once; CDR3 DNA: TGTGCCAGCAGCAACAAAGGCGGACGGTTCTTC; CDR3 protein: CASSNKGGRFF
V gene: TRBV30; J gene: TRBJ1-1; D gene: NA; clone size: NA; CDR3 DNA: TGTGCCTGGAGTGTATTGCGGGCTGCTTTCTTT; CDR3 protein: CAWSVLRAAFF
V gene: TRBV4-1; J gene: TRBJ1-1; D gene: TRBD1; clone size: few; CDR3 DNA: TGCGCCAGCCGGGACAGGGAGGCGAACACTGAAGCTTTCTTT; CDR3 protein: CASRDREANTEAFF
V gene: TRBV27; J gene: TRBJ1-5; D gene: NA; clone size: NA; CDR3 DNA: TGTGCCAGCAGTTCCCAGGGGTGGTATAGCAATCAGCCCCAGCATTTT; CDR3 protein: CASSSQGWYSNQPQHF